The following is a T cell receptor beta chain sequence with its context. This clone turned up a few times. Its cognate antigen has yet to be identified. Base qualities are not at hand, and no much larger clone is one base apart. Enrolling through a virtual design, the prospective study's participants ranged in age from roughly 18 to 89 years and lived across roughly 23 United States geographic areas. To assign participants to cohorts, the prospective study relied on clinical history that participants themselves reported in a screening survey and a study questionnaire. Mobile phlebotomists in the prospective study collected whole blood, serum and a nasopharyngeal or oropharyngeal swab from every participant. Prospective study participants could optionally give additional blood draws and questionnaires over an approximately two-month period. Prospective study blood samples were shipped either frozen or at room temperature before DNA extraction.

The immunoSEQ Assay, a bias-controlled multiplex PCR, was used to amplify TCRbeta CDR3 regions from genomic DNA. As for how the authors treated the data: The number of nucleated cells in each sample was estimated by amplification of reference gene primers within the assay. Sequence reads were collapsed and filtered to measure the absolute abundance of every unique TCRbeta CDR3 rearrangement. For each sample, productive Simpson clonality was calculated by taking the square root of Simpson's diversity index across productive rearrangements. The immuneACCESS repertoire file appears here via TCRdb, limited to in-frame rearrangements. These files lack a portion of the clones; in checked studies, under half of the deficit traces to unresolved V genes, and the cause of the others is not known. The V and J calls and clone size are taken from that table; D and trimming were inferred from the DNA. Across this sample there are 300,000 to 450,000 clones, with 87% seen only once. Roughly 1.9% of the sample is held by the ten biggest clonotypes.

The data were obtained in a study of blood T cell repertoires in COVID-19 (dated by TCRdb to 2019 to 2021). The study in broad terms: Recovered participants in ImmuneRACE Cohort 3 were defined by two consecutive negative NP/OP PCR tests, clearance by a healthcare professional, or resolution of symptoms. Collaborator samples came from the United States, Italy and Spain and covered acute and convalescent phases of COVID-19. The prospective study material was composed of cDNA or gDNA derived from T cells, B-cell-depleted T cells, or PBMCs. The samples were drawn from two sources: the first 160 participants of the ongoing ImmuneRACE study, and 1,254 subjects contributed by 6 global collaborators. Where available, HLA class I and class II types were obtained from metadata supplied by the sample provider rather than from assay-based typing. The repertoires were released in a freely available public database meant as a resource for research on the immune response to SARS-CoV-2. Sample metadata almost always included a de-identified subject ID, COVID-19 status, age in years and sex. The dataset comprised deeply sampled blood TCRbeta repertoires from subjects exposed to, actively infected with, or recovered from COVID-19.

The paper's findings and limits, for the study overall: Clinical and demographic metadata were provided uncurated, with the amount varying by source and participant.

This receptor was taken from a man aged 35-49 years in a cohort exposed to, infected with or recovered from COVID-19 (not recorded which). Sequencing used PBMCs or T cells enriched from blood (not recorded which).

DNA sequence: TGCGCCAGCCAAGTAGGCAGGCGACAAGAGACCCAGTACTTC. This is translated as CASQVGRRQETQYF. The rearrangement joined TRBV10-2 to TRBJ2-5; the D segment cannot be called with confidence. V is cut by 8 bases and J by 2 bases, and the space between the germline ends is 15 bases. The germline V gene yields WSHSY for CDR1 and SAAADI for CDR2. The CDR3 goes from the cysteine to the phenylalanine over 14 residues. Only the CDR3 region is kept as DNA, spanning 42 bases read in frame from base 1.